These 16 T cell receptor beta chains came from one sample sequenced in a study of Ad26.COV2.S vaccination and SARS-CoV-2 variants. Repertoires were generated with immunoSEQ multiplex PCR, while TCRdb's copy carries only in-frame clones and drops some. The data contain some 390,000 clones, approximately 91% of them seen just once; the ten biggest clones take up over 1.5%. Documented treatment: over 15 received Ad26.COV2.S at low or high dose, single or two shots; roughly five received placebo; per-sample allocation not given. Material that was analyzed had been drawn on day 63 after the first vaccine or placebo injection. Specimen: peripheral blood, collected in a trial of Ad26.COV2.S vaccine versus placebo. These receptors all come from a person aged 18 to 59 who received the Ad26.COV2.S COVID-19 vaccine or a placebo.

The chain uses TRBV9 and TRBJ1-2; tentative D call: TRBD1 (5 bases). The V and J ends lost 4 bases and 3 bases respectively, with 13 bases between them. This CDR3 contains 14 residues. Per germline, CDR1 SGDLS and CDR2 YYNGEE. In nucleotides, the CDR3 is TGTGCCAGCAGCTCCCGAGGGGCTGACTATGGCTACACCTTC. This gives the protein CASSSRGADYGYTF.

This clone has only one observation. The CDR3 region is CSVHGASGRGARTDTQYF. CDR3 sequence (DNA): TGCAGCGTCCATGGGGCTAGCGGGAGGGGAGCTCGCACAGATACGCAGTATTTT. The chain has TRBV29-1 and TRBJ2-3; the match to TRBD2 covers 12 bases. The junction had 14 bases not matched to a gene; V was cut back by 6 bases and J by 1 base. The germline V gene has CDR1 SQVTM and CDR2 ANQGSEA. This CDR3 is 18 amino acids long.

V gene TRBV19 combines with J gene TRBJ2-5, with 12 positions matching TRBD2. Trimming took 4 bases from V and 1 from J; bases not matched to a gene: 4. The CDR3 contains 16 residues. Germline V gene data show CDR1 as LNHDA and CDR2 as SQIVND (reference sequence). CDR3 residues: CASSKILAGGQETQYF. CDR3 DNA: TGTGCCAGTAGTAAAATACTAGCGGGAGGCCAAGAGACCCAGTACTTC. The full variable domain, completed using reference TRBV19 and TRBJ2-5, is DGGITQSPKYLFRKEGQNVTLSCEQNLNHDAMYWYRQDPGQGLRLIYYSQIVNDFQKGDIAEGYSVSREKKESFPLTVTSAQKNPTAFYLCASSKILAGGQETQYFGPGTRLLVL.

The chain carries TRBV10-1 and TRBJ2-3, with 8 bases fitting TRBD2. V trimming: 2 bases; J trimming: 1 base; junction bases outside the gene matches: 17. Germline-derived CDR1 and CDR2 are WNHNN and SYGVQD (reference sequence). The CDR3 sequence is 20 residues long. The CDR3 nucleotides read TGCGCCAGCAGTGAGGAGCGGGAGATCCGACCGTCTGAGTGCACAGATACGCAGTATTTT. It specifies CASSEEREIRPSECTDTQYF.

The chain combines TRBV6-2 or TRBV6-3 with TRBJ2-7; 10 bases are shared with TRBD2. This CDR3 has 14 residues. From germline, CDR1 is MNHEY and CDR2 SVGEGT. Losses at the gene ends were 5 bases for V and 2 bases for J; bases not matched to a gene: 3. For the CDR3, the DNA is TGTGCCAGCAGTCTACTAGCGGGGCCCTACGAGCAGTACTTC. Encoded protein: CASSLLAGPYEQYF.

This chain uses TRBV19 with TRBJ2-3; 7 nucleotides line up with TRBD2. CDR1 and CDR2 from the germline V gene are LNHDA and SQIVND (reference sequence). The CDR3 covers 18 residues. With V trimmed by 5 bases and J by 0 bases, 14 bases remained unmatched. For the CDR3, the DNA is TGTGCCAGTAGTGGGTGGGCTAGCGGAGATACTAGCACAGATACGCAGTATTTT. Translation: CASSGWASGDTSTDTQYF.

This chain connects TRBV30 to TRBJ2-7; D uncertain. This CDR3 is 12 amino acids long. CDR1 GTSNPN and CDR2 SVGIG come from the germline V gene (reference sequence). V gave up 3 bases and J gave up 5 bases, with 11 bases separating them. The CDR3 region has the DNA TGTGCCTGGAGAGGTGCGGCGCACGAGCAGTACTTC. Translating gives CAWRGAAHEQYF.

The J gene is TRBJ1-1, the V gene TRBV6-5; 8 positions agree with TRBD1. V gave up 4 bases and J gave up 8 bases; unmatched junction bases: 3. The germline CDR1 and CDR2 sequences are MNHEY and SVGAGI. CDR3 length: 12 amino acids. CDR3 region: CASSSRTGEAFF. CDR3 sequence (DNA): TGTGCCAGCAGTTCGCGGACAGGGGAAGCTTTCTTT.

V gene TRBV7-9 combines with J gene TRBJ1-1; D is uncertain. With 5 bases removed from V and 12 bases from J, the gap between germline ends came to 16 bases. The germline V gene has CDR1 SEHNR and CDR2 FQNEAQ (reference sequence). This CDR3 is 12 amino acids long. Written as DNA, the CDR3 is TGTGCCAGCAGCCCTGGCCATACGAAGTCTTTCTTT. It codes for CASSPGHTKSFF.

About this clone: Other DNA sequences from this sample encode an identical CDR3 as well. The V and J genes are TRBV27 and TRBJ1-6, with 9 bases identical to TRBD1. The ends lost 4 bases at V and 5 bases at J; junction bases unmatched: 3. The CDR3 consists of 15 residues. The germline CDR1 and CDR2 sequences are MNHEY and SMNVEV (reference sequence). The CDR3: CASSSRQGDNSPLHF. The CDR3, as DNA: TGTGCCAGCAGTTCCCGACAGGGGGATAATTCACCCCTCCACTTT.

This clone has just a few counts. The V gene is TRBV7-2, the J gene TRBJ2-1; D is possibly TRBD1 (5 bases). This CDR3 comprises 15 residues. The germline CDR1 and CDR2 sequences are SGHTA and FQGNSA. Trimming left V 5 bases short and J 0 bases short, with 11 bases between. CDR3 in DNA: TGTGCCAGCAGCGCCCAGGGTATCTCCTACAATGAGCAGTTCTTC. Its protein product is CASSAQGISYNEQFF.

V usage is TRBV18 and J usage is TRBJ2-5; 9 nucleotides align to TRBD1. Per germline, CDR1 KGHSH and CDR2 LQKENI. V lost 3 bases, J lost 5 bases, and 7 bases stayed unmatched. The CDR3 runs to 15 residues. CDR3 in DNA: TGTGCCAGCTCACCTTGGACAGGGGTTGGGGAGACCCAGTACTTC. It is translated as CASSPWTGVGETQYF.

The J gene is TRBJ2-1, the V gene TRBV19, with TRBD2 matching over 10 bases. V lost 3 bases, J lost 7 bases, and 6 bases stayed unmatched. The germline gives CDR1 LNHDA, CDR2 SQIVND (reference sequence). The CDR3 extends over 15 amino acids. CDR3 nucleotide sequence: TGTGCCAGTAGTATCGGACTAGCGGATACTAATGAGCAGTTCTTC. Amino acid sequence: CASSIGLADTNEQFF.

Written as DNA, the CDR3 is TGCGCCACCGAGGGACTAGCGGGACCTTACGAGCAGTACTTC. Translating gives CATEGLAGPYEQYF. The rearrangement links TRBV10-2 to TRBJ2-7, with 13 positions matching TRBD2. This CDR3 has 14 amino acids. Trimming removed 10 bases from V and 4 bases from J; junction bases left unmatched: 7. The germline gives CDR1 WSHSY, CDR2 SAAADI.

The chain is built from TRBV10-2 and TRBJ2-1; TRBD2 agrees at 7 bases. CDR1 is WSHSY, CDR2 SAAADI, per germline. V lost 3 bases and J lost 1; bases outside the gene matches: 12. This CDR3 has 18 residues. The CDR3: CASSDRFGGRGSYNEQFF. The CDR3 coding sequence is TGCGCCAGCAGTGACCGTTTTGGCGGGAGAGGGTCCTACAATGAGCAGTTCTTC.

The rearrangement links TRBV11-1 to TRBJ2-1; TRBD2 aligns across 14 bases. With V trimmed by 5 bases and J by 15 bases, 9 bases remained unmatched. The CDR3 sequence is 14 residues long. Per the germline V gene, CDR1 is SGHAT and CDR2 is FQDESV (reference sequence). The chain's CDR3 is CASSLAGLAGVRFF. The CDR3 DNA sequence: TGTGCCAGCAGCCTGGCGGGACTAGCGGGAGTTCGGTTCTTC. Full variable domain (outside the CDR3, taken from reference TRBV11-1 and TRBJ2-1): EAEVAQSPRYKITEKSQAVAFWCDPISGHATLYWYRQILGQGPELLVQFQDESVVDDSQLPKDRFSAERLKGVDSTLKIQPAELGDSAMYLCASSLAGLAGVRFFGPGTRLTVL.